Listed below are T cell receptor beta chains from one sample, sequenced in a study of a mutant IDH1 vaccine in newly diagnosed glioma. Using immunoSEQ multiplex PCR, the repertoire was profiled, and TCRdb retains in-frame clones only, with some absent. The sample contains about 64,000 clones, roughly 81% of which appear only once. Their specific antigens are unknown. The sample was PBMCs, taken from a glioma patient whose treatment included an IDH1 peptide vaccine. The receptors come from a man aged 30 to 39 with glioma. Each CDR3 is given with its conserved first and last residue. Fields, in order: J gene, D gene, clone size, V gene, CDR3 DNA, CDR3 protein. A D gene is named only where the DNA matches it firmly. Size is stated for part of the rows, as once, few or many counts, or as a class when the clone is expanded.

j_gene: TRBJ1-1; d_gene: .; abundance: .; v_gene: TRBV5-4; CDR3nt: TGTGCCAGCAGCCTTAGTCTGAACACTGAAGCTTTCTTT; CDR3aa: CASSLSLNTEAFF
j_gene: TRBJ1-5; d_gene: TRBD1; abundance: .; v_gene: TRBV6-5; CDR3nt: TGTGCCAGCAGACCCGGGACAGGGTACAATCAGCCCCAGCATTTT; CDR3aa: CASRPGTGYNQPQHF
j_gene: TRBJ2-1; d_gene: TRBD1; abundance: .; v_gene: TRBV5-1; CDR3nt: TGCGCCAGCAGCTTGGCCAGCTATGGCAGGGGGCAGTCCAATGAGCAGTTCTTC; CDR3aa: CASSLASYGRGQSNEQFF
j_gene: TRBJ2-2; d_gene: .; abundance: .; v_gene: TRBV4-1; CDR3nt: TGCGCCAGCAGCCAATCGGGTAGGGCCACCGGGGAGCTGTTTTTT; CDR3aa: CASSQSGRATGELFF
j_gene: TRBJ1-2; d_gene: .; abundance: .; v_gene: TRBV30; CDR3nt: TGTGCCTGGAGTGTAAGCGAGATCTATGGCTACACCTTC; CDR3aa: CAWSVSEIYGYTF
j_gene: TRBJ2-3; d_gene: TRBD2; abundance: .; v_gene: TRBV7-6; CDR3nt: TGTGCCAGCAGCGGTGCTAAGGTAGCGGGGGCCACAGATACGCAGTATTTT; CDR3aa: CASSGAKVAGATDTQYF
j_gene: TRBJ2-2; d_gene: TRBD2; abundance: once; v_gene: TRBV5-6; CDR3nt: TGTGCCAGCAGCTTACTAGCGGGGGTAACCGGGGAGCTGTTTTTT; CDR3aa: CASSLLAGVTGELFF
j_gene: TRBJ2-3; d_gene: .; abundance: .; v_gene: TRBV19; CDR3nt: TGTGCCAGTAGCCCCCAGGCGGCCACAGATACGCAGTATTTT; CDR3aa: CASSPQAATDTQYF
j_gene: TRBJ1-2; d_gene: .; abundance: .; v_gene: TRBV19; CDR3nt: TGTGCCAGTGGACGAGCAAACTATGGCTACACCTTC; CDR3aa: CASGRANYGYTF
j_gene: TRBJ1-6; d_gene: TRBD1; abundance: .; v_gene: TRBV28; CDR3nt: TGTGCCAGCACCTTCGGACAGGGTAATTCACCCCTCCACTTT; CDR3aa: CASTFGQGNSPLHF
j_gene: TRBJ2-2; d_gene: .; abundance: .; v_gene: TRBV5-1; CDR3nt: TGCGCCAGCAGCTCTCCGGGCGGGGAGCTGTTTTTT; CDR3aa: CASSSPGGELFF
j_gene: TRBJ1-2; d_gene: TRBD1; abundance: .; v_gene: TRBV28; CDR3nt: TGTGCCAGCAGTGCTGGGACAGGGGGTAACTATGGCTACACCTTC; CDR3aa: CASSAGTGGNYGYTF
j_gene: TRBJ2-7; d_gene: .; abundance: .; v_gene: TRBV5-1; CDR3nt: TGCGCCAGCAGCTTGGAAAGCGGAACCTACGAGCAGTACTTC; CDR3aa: CASSLESGTYEQYF
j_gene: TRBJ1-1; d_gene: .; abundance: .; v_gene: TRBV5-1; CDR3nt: TGCGCCAGCAGCTTGGGGCAGGTTGACACTGAAGCTTTCTTT; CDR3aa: CASSLGQVDTEAFF
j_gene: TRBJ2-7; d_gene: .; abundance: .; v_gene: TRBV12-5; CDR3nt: TGTGCTAGTGCCCCCCCCGCCTCCTACGAGCAGTACTTC; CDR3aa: CASAPPASYEQYF
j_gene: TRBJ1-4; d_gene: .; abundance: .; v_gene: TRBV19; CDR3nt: TGTGCCAGTAGTCCGAGGGGCGGAACTAATGAAAAACTGTTTTTT; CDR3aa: CASSPRGGTNEKLFF
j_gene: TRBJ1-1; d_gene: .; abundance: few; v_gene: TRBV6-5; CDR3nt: TGTGCCAGTACCCCCGGGCGACACACTGAAGCTTTCTTT; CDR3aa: CASTPGRHTEAFF
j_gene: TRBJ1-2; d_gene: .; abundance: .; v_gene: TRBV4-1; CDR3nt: TGCGCCAGCAGCCCACCCCTCCGAGGGAGGGGTTATGGCTACACCTTC; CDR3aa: CASSPPLRGRGYGYTF
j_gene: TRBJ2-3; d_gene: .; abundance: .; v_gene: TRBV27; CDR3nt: TGTGCCAGCAGCCCTTTGGTAGGGGGCACAGATACGCAGTATTTT; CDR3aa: CASSPLVGGTDTQYF
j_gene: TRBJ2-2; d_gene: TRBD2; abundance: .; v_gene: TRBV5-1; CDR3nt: TGCGCCAGCGCAAGGACTAGCGGGGGGGCCGGGGAGCTGTTTTTT; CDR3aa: CASARTSGGAGELFF
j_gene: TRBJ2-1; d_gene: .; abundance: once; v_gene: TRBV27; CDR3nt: TGTGCCAGCAGCGCCAACAGGGAGGGGTCCTACAATGAGCAGTTCTTC; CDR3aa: CASSANREGSYNEQFF
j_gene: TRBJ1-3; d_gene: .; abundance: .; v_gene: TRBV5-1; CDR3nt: TGCGCCAGCAGCTTGGCTGCCGGTCGGAAATCTGGAAACACCATATATTTT; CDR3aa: CASSLAAGRKSGNTIYF
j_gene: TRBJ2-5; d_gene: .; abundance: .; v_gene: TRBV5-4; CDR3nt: TGTGCCAGCAGCTTGTGGTTGCAAGAGACCCAGTACTTC; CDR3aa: CASSLWLQETQYF
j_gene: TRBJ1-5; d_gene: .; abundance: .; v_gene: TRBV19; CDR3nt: TGTGCCAGTAGTTTCCGGACGGATAGAAATCAGCCCCAGCATTTT; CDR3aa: CASSFRTDRNQPQHF
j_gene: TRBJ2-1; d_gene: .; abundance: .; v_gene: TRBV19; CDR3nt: TGTGCCAGTAGCCGCTCGAGCGGGCCCTACAATGAGCAGTTCTTC; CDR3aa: CASSRSSGPYNEQFF
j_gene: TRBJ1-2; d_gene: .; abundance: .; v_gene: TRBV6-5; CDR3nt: TGTGCCAGCAGTAACCGGGAAAACTATGGCTACACCTTC; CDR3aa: CASSNRENYGYTF
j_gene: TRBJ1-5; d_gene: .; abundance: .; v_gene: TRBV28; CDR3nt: TGTGCCAGCAGGAAAGACAGAGTCAATCAGCCCCAGCATTTT; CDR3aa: CASRKDRVNQPQHF
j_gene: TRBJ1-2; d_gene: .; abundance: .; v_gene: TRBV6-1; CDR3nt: TGTGCCAGCGACCCACAGGGCTATGGCTACACCTTC; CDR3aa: CASDPQGYGYTF
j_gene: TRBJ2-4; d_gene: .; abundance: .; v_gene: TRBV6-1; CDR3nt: TGTGCCAGCAGTGAATATGGGGTTGGGCTAGCCAAAAACATTCAGTACTTC; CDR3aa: CASSEYGVGLAKNIQYF
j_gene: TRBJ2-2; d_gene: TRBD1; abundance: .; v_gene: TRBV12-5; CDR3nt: TGTGCTAGTGGTCTGGGACAGGGGGCCGCCGGGGAGCTGTTTTTT; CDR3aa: CASGLGQGAAGELFF
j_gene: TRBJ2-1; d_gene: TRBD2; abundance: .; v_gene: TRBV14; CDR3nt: TGTGCCAGCAGCCCCCTCCTTAGCGGGGAGTACAATGAGCAGTTCTTC; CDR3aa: CASSPLLSGEYNEQFF
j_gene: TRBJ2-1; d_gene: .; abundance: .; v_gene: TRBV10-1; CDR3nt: TGCGCCAGCAGTGATGGCGGGTCAGTCGAAGAGCAGTTCTTC; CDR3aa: CASSDGGSVEEQFF
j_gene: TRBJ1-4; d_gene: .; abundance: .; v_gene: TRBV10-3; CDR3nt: TGTGCCATCAGTGGGGGCAGTAATGAAAAACTGTTTTTT; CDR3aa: CAISGGSNEKLFF
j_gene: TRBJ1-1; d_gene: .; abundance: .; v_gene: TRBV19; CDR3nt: TGTGCCAGTAGTATAGAGGGGGTTCACACTGAAGCTTTCTTT; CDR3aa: CASSIEGVHTEAFF
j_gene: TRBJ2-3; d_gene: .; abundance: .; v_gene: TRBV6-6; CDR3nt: TGTGCCAGCAGTTACCCAACTGGAAACACAGATACGCAGTATTTT; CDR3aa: CASSYPTGNTDTQYF
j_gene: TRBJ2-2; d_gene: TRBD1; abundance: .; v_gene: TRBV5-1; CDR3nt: TGCGCCAGCAGCTTGGGGACAGGGGCGAACACCGGGGAGCTGTTTTTT; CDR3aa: CASSLGTGANTGELFF
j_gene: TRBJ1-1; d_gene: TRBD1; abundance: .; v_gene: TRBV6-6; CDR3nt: TGTGCCAGCAAAGGGACAGAGAACACTGAAGCTTTCTTT; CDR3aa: CASKGTENTEAFF
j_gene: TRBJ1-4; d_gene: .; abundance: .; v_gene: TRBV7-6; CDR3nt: TGTGCCAGCAGCGCCAACAGGGTGGGGCGAACTAATGAAAAACTGTTTTTT; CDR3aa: CASSANRVGRTNEKLFF
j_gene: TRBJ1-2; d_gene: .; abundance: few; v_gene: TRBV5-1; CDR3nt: TGCGCCAGCAGCTTTGATGGCTACACCTTC; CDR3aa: CASSFDGYTF
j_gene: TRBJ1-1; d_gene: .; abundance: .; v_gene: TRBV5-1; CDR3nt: TGCGCCAGCAGGGCCGGACAGATCAATGAAGCTTTCTTT; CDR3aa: CASRAGQINEAFF